These T cell receptor beta chains were read from a single sample in a study of blood T cell repertoires in COVID-19. Repertoires were generated with immunoSEQ multiplex PCR, while TCRdb's copy carries only in-frame clones and drops some. This sample carries hundreds of thousands of clones, 75% to 85% of them seen once, and the ten largest clones take around 7.5%. Sequenced: peripheral blood. Receptors were obtained from a woman at least 80 years old with COVID-19, enrolled during active disease. Each CDR3 is given with its conserved first and last residue. A D gene is named only where the DNA matches it firmly. For some rows the clone size is stated as once, few or many, or as a class when expanded; others skip it.

.	TRBD2	TRBV29-1	TRBJ2-7	CSVAGTSDSYEQYF	TGCAGCGTGGCAGGGACTAGCGATTCCTACGAGCAGTACTTC
.	.	TRBV13	TRBJ2-3	CASSLGLGGHKADTQYF	TGTGCCAGCAGCTTAGGCCTGGGCGGACACAAGGCAGATACGCAGTATTTT
.	.	TRBV6-5	TRBJ1-5	CASTAGGRGQPQHF	TGTGCCAGCACCGCGGGGGGGCGCGGTCAGCCCCAGCATTTT
once	.	TRBV21-1	TRBJ1-5	CASSKANWDSPNQPQHF	TGTGCCAGCAGCAAAGCCAATTGGGACAGCCCAAATCAGCCCCAGCATTTT
.	TRBD1	TRBV20-1	TRBJ1-5	CSASKGATGNQPQHF	TGCAGTGCTAGTAAGGGGGCGACCGGCAATCAGCCCCAGCATTTT
.	TRBD1	TRBV5-6	TRBJ2-2	CASSLLGTGDTGELFF	TGTGCCAGCAGCCTACTCGGGACAGGAGACACCGGGGAGCTGTTTTTT
.	.	TRBV7-9	TRBJ1-2	CASSLDGSIDGYTF	TGTGCCAGCAGCTTAGACGGTTCGATAGATGGCTACACCTTC
.	.	TRBV5-1	TRBJ1-6	CASSLGQAPNSPLHF	TGCGCCAGCAGCTTGGGACAGGCCCCTAATTCACCCCTCCACTTT
.	.	TRBV6-1	TRBJ1-1	CASSDRGGITEAFF	TGTGCCAGCAGTGACCGGGGGGGAATTACTGAAGCTTTCTTT
.	.	TRBV12-1	TRBJ2-2	CASSPARTSGLNTGELFF	TGTGCCAGCAGCCCCGCCCGGACTAGCGGTTTGAACACCGGGGAGCTGTTTTTT
.	.	TRBV6-4	TRBJ2-3	CASIKLYEQYF	TGTGCCAGCATAAAACTATACGAGCAGTATTTT
.	TRBD1	TRBV20-1	TRBJ1-1	CSASGTGAVPF	TGCAGTGCTAGTGGTACAGGGGCTGTGCCCTTT
.	.	TRBV28	TRBJ1-6	CASSFQGQSNSPLHF	TGTGCCAGCAGTTTTCAAGGACAGTCGAATTCACCCCTCCACTTT
few	.	TRBV5-6	TRBJ1-6	CASSLQGANSPLHF	TGTGCCAGCAGCTTACAGGGAGCCAATTCACCCCTCCACTTT
.	.	TRBV18	TRBJ2-7	CASSSNMEQYF	TGTGCCAGCTCATCGAACATGGAGCAGTACTTC
.	.	TRBV5-1	TRBJ2-1	CASSGSQGSYNEQFF	TGCGCCAGCAGCGGATCCCAGGGATCCTACAATGAGCAGTTCTTC
.	TRBD2	TRBV19	TRBJ2-1	CASRPGQTSGFTYNEQFF	TGTGCCAGCCGACCGGGACAGACTAGCGGGTTCACCTACAATGAGCAGTTCTTC
.	.	TRBV12-5	TRBJ2-4	CASGLAGVGIQYF	TGTGCTAGTGGTTTGGCCGGGGTTGGCATTCAGTACTTC
.	.	TRBV24-1	TRBJ2-1	CATSDSGAGEQFF	TGTGCCACCAGTGATTCAGGGGCGGGTGAGCAGTTCTTC
.	TRBD1	TRBV29-1	TRBJ1-1	CSVAGTENTEAFF	TGCAGCGTTGCCGGGACAGAGAACACTGAAGCTTTCTTT
.	TRBD2	TRBV7-2	TRBJ2-3	CASSLERGPRVTQYF	TGTGCCAGCAGCTTGGAGCGGGGCCCCCGGGTTACGCAGTATTTT
.	TRBD1	TRBV6-5	TRBJ2-3	CASSRTGSADTQYF	TGTGCCAGCAGCAGGACAGGGAGCGCAGATACGCAGTATTTT
.	TRBD1	TRBV6-4	TRBJ1-5	CASSLPGQGVGDQPQHF	TGTGCCAGCAGTCTACCGGGACAGGGGGTTGGAGATCAGCCCCAGCATTTT
.	.	TRBV18	TRBJ1-2	CASSPPGRGKDGYTF	TGTGCCAGCTCACCACCGGGCAGGGGTAAAGATGGCTACACCTTC
.	TRBD1	TRBV5-4	TRBJ2-5	CASSLQQGQGTQYF	TGTGCCAGCAGCCTGCAACAGGGGCAGGGGACCCAGTACTTC
.	TRBD2	TRBV14	TRBJ2-1	CASSPRGLAGVGYNEQFF	TGTGCCAGCAGCCCCCGCGGGCTAGCGGGAGTTGGGTACAATGAGCAGTTCTTC
.	.	TRBV19	TRBJ1-2	CASKEGYYGYTF	TGTGCCAGTAAGGAGGGCTACTATGGCTACACCTTC